Presented here are 9 T cell receptor beta chains from one specimen sequenced in a study of blood T cell repertoires in COVID-19 (dated by TCRdb to 2018 to 2021). The library was prepared using the immunoSEQ multiplex PCR assay. TCRdb took this table from immuneACCESS and kept in-frame rearrangements with V and J called. Such tables lack part of the clones; where checked against another copy, unresolved V genes explain under half of the gap, and the rest is unexplained. For this sample there are about 120,000 clones; over 70% appear just once. The ten largest clones add up to roughly 2% of the sample. Sequenced material: peripheral blood. All receptors come from a man aged 65 to 85 with acute or convalescent COVID-19.

The chain has TRBV5-5 and TRBJ2-5; D might be TRBD1 (6 bases). Trimming left V 2 bases short and J 1 base short, with 15 bases between. Germline assignment: CDR1 SGHKS and CDR2 YYEKEE (reference sequence). This CDR3 spans 16 amino acids. The CDR3 spells CASSFSPFRGQETQYF. As DNA, the CDR3 is TGTGCCAGCAGCTTTTCGCCCTTCAGGGGCCAAGAGACCCAGTACTTC. The whole variable domain, remainder taken from reference TRBV5-5 and TRBJ2-5, is DAGVTQSPTHLIKTRGQQVTLRCSPISGHKSVSWYQQVLGQGPQFIFQYYEKEERGRGNFPDRFSARQFPNYSSELNVNALLLGDSALYLCASSFSPFRGQETQYFGPGTRLLVL.

This clone has only a few counts. The rearrangement joins TRBV2 to TRBJ2-1; 8 bases agree with TRBD1. There are 16 residues in the CDR3. Germline loops: CDR1 SNHLY, CDR2 FYNNEI. The J segment lost 7 bases and the V segment lost 7 bases, leaving 15 bases of the junction unmatched. The CDR3 reads CASNPGDSGGRNEQFF. As DNA, the CDR3 is TGTGCCAGCAACCCGGGGGATTCAGGGGGCAGGAATGAGCAGTTCTTC.

The chain is built from TRBV4-3 and TRBJ1-4, with TRBD1 matching 7 bases. The CDR3 contains 18 residues. CDR1 is LGHNA and CDR2 is YSLEER in the germline V gene. The V segment lost 3 bases and the J segment 4 bases; nucleotides outside the gene matches: 14. CDR3 in amino acids: CASSQVTGTASVNEKLFF. The CDR3 coding sequence is TGCGCCAGCAGCCAGGTTACCGGGACAGCTAGCGTTAATGAAAAACTGTTTTTT.

The gene calls are TRBV5-4 and TRBJ2-5, with a tentative D call TRBD2 (5 bases). The V gene's germline CDR1 is SGHNT and CDR2 YYREEE (reference sequence). The V and J ends lost 4 bases and 2 bases respectively, with 9 bases between them. The CDR3 is 13 residues long. This CDR3 is CASSSSAQETQYF. DNA of the CDR3: TGTGCCAGCAGCAGTAGCGCACAAGAGACCCAGTACTTC.

This rearrangement joins TRBV9 to TRBJ1-1; D gene unclear. V was trimmed by 1 base and J by 2 bases, leaving 9 bases between them. CDR3 length equals 14 residues. The germline V gene encodes CDR1 SGDLS and CDR2 YYNGEE. The CDR3 sequence is CASSVSLSNTEAFF. The CDR3 coding sequence is TGTGCCAGCAGCGTATCGCTATCTAACACTGAAGCTTTCTTT. The full variable domain, rest sourced from reference TRBV9 and TRBJ1-1, is DSGVTQTPKHLITATGQRVTLRCSPRSGDLSVYWYQQSLDQGLQFLIQYYNGEERAKGNILERFSAQQFPDLHSELNLSSLELGDSALYFCASSVSLSNTEAFFGQGTRLTVV.

The chain carries TRBV15 and TRBJ2-1; 7 bases agree with TRBD1. V shed 4 bases, J shed 8 bases, and the junction held 8 bases outside the gene matches. This CDR3 spans 14 amino acids. Germline-derived CDR1 and CDR2 are LNHNV and YYDKDF (reference sequence). The CDR3 nucleotides are TGTGCCACCAGCAAAGACAGGGTACAGGATGAGCAGTTCTTC. It codes for CATSKDRVQDEQFF.

The genes are TRBV7-2 and TRBJ2-1; maybe TRBD2 (7 bases). V was cut by 1 base and J by 2 bases, with 15 bases left in between. The CDR3 is made up of 17 amino acids. CDR1 is SGHTA and CDR2 is FQGNSA in the germline V gene. The CDR3, as DNA: TGTGCCAGCAGCTTAGGTTCCGCGGGGGCTCCCTACAATGAGCAGTTCTTC. Its translation is CASSLGSAGAPYNEQFF.

The genes are TRBV10-3 and TRBJ1-1; possibly TRBD1 for D (5 bases). The CDR3 is made up of 14 amino acids. Germline CDR1 and CDR2: ENHRY and SYGVKD. Trimming cost V 0 bases and J 5 bases, with 10 bases left between them. The CDR3 loop reads CAISESRQGTEAFF. The CDR3 DNA sequence: TGTGCCATCAGTGAGTCAAGGCAGGGTACTGAAGCTTTCTTT.

This chain joins TRBV19 and TRBJ1-2, with D uncertain. V lost 3 bases and J 8 bases, leaving 19 bases between the germline ends. This CDR3 has 15 residues. Germline V gene lookup returns CDR1 LNHDA and CDR2 SQIVND (reference sequence). This chain's CDR3 is CASSMNGVTGEGYTF. CDR3 nucleotides: TGTGCCAGTAGTATGAACGGGGTAACGGGAGAAGGCTACACCTTC.